This TCR beta chain was captured by sequencing in a study of blood T cells in healthy people across ages. Study-level findings and limits: Long-lived and aged donors differed, with more naive CD4+ cells and higher diversity in the long-lived. Age advanced and TCR beta diversity per million T cells fell, roughly linearly.

Healthy Russian Caucasian donors spanned ages about 6 to 100 years. With a J-beta primer mix and a sample-barcoded 5' primer, a second PCR ran 7 to 11 cycles. There were at least 2.5 million CDR3-containing paired-end reads obtained from each sample. MiXCR was run by TCRdb on the 5' RACE reads, yielding one entry per CDR3 protein. The sample has around 1.5 million distinct CDR3 sequences, roughly 45% seen once. V trimming: 3 bases; J trimming: 5 bases; junction bases outside the gene matches: 2. Per germline, CDR1 MDHEN and CDR2 SYDVKM. This CDR3 has 16 residues. As concerns this clonotype: Antigen specificity is unknown.

The source is a woman in her late teens or twenties in good health. V and J are TRBV28 and TRBJ2-1; the match to TRBD2 covers 15 bases. Sequenced: blood. CDR3 DNA sequence: TGTGCCAGCAGTTTGGGACTAGCGGGGGGCAACAATGAGCAGTTCTTC. It encodes CASSLGLAGGNNEQFF.